This T cell receptor beta chain was sequenced for a study of blood T cell repertoires in COVID-19. Background on the study: From the United States, Italy and Spain came samples of acute and convalescent COVID-19. The cDNA or gDNA used as material had been derived from T cells, B-cell-depleted T cells, or PBMCs.

This CDR3 comprises 17 residues. Germline-derived CDR1 and CDR2 are LGHNA and YNFKEQ. The V end was cut by 4 bases, the J end by 0 bases, with 16 bases between. Study processing details: Reference gene primers were amplified, and this amplification served to estimate nucleated cell counts. Produced via immunoSEQ multiplex PCR; TCRdb's table is partial and in-frame only. D and trimming were read from the DNA, whereas the V and J calls and clone size are those reported in that table. The sample holds some 74,000 clones, roughly three quarters seen once. The clonotype was recovered from a woman aged 45-65 years with acute or convalescent COVID-19. The chain recombines TRBV4-2 with TRBJ1-5; possibly TRBD1 for D (6 bases). The sample taken for sequencing was peripheral blood. CDR3 DNA: TGTGCCAGCAGCCGTACCGGGACACCTAATAGCAATCAGCCCCAGCATTTT. Amino acid sequence: CASSRTGTPNSNQPQHF.